A selection of T cell receptor beta chains follows, all from one sample in a study of T-cell reconstitution after alpha-beta-depleted transplantation in children. Each CDR3 protein is one row after TCRdb ran MiXCR on the PCR reads. The top ten hold about 5% of the sample, which has hundreds of thousands of distinct CDR3 sequences, around 25% seen once. Sequencing was performed on PBMCs, mostly from graft donor cells, taken 360 days after TCRalphabeta/CD19-depleted stem cell transplant. The receptors here all came from a female patient aged 2-10 years who had a stem cell transplant for congenital amegakaryocytic thrombocytopenia, so the T cells may come from the graft donor. CDR3s include the opening cysteine and the closing phenylalanine or tryptophan. Each record gives: J gene, V gene, D gene, CDR3 protein. The D gene is left open where the match is weak.

>TRBJ1-2|TRBV20-1|-
CSAKTAVYGYTF
>TRBJ2-5|TRBV12-3/TRBV12-4|TRBD2
CASGEIQETQYF
>TRBJ2-1|TRBV24-1|-
CATTLSGSSYNEQFF
>TRBJ2-3|TRBV6-1|-
CASRRGTGWVDTQYF
>TRBJ2-1|TRBV3-1|-
CASSQVGWGKFF
>TRBJ2-1|TRBV12-3/TRBV12-4|TRBD2
CASSLRLAGVNEQFF
>TRBJ2-1|TRBV24-1|-
CATSGNRPYHNEQFF
>TRBJ1-1|TRBV25-1|-
CASTSIMNTEAFF
>TRBJ1-2|TRBV12-3/TRBV12-4|-
CASSESLSGYTF
>TRBJ2-2|TRBV3-1|TRBD2
CASREGLAGNTGELFF
>TRBJ1-1|TRBV12-3/TRBV12-4|-
CASSVWGGNTEAFF
>TRBJ2-1|TRBV12-3/TRBV12-4|-
CASSLVGSGVHEQFF
>TRBJ2-5|TRBV5-1|TRBD1
CASSTNPGTARHQETQYF
>TRBJ1-2|TRBV12-3/TRBV12-4|-
CASSTSNYGYTF
>TRBJ2-3|TRBV6-5|TRBD2
CASSYAGLAGGVDTQYF
>TRBJ2-2|TRBV14|-
CASSPLPRMNTGELFF
>TRBJ2-1|TRBV4-2|-
CASSQEPIGTVIEQFF
>TRBJ2-3|TRBV4-1|TRBD2
CASSLIPGLAGVTDTQYF
>TRBJ2-1|TRBV10-3|-
CAISDLRGGSYNEQFF
>TRBJ2-7|TRBV10-3|-
CAISPWENEQYF
>TRBJ2-4|TRBV20-1|-
CSARGPLGAKNIQYF
>TRBJ2-1|TRBV6-1|TRBD1
CASSGQGGSSEQFF
>TRBJ1-6|TRBV6-1|-
CASSIGHVAAPLHF
>TRBJ2-7|TRBV28|TRBD1
CASSLQTGGAYEQYF
>TRBJ2-7|TRBV27|TRBD1
CASSLDRGKQYF
>TRBJ1-2|TRBV2|-
CASSEFLQVYGYTF
>TRBJ2-2|TRBV10-3|-
CAISLTPGLLTGELFF
>TRBJ2-1|TRBV25-1|-
CASSEFGSSYNEQFF
>TRBJ2-7|TRBV7-2|TRBD2
CASSEGLARSYEQYF
>TRBJ2-1|TRBV28|-
CASSDFGRDYNEQFF
>TRBJ2-7|TRBV6-5|-
CASSYSQSSYEQYF
>TRBJ1-2|TRBV20-1|TRBD1
CSARAPDRANYGYTF
>TRBJ2-3|TRBV12-3/TRBV12-4|TRBD2
CASSETSEGTFSTDTQYF
>TRBJ2-3|TRBV23-1|-
CASGSLDTRVTDTQYF
>TRBJ2-6|TRBV25-1|-
CASSEVSSGANVLTF
>TRBJ1-1|TRBV20-1|-
CSAKTGNTEAFF
>TRBJ1-4|TRBV20-1|TRBD1
CSARKDRVGEKLFF
>TRBJ2-6|TRBV5-1|TRBD1
CASSAPDRVWANVLTF
>TRBJ2-2|TRBV12-3/TRBV12-4|-
CASSFSLTGELFF
>TRBJ1-6|TRBV20-1|-
CSATGSSYNSPLHF
>TRBJ2-3|TRBV30|-
CAWSLDLGRADTQYF
>TRBJ1-1|TRBV5-6|-
CASSSYRDTEAFF
>TRBJ2-5|TRBV6-2/TRBV6-3|-
CASLEGFRETQYF
>TRBJ1-4|TRBV18|-
CASSLPQAPYEKLFF
>TRBJ1-6|TRBV12-3/TRBV12-4|-
CASSFISARGSYNSPLHF
>TRBJ2-5|TRBV18|-
CASSTSTLGGQETQYF
>TRBJ2-2|TRBV12-3/TRBV12-4|-
CASSPGRHRATGELFF
>TRBJ1-2|TRBV10-3|-
CAISVGQGESYTF
>TRBJ2-4|TRBV5-1|-
CASSSTPTLDSRTKNIQYF
>TRBJ2-1|TRBV7-9|-
CASSLGGKYNEQFF
>TRBJ2-1|TRBV4-1|TRBD1
CASSHSTGTYNEQFF
>TRBJ1-3|TRBV7-2|TRBD1
CASSRTGDGNTIYF
>TRBJ2-3|TRBV12-3/TRBV12-4|TRBD2
CASNTQAGTDTQYF